One T cell receptor (beta chain) is described in this entry. Its antigen is unknown. This sample is part of a study of cytomegalovirus exposure and HLA in healthy donors. Whole-study results and caveats: Researchers reported in a later analysis that a missense DCLRE1C variant was tied to TCR beta V- and J-gene trimming.

13 Jbeta primers and 60 Vbeta primers were used for the PCR. The data were produced by immunoSEQ multiplex PCR, yet TCRdb's version contains in-frame clones alone and is incomplete. The table shows fewer than 250,000 clones, with 70% to 80% occurring only once. Specimen: PBMCs. The clonotype comes from a male donor in good health and CMV-seronegative.

Here the CDR3 reads CASRLDSSIPEAFF. The CDR3 bases are TGTGCCAGCAGGCTAGACTCTTCCATCCCTGAAGCTTTCTTT. The chain links TRBV6-4 to TRBJ1-1; no clear D gene. V was clipped by 6 bases and J by 6 bases, with 17 bases between them. The CDR3 is made up of 14 amino acids. Germline CDR1 reads MRHNA; CDR2 reads SNTAGT.